These 16 T cell receptor beta chains were all obtained from the same sample, sequenced in a study of control samples from healthy donors and cancer patients. Clones were read by immunoSEQ multiplex PCR, and TCRdb kept only the in-frame ones, dropping some. The sample has some 97,000 clones; more than 75% are singletons. The sequencing sample was made of blood. Receptors were obtained from a woman aged 45-65 years in good health.

This chain uses TRBV10-1 with TRBJ2-7, with a possible D match to TRBD1 (6 bases). Trimming removed 3 bases from V and 6 bases from J, with 15 bases in between. Germline V gene lookup returns CDR1 WNHNN and CDR2 SYGVQD (reference sequence). The CDR3 totals 14 residues. The CDR3 region is CASSEQGQSAEQYV. The CDR3 DNA reads as TGCGCCAGCAGTGAACAGGGCCAGTCAGCCGAGCAGTACGTC.

The genes are TRBV21-1 and TRBJ1-4. TRBV21-1 constitutes a pseudogene. The CDR3 contains 15 residues. CDR3 in DNA: TGTGCCAGCAGCAAAGTAGGCACGGCTAATGAAAAACTGTTTTTT. This sequence encodes CASSKVGTANEKLFF.

The rearrangement links TRBV20-1 to TRBJ2-5; D ambiguous. CDR3 length equals 12 residues. Trimming left V 3 bases short and J 4 bases short, with 9 bases between. The germline gives CDR1 DFQATT, CDR2 SNEGSKA (reference sequence). CDR3 loop: CSASGSGETQYF. The CDR3 DNA is TGCAGTGCTAGTGGGTCAGGAGAGACCCAGTACTTC.

This chain links TRBV3-1 (or the pseudogene TRBV3-2) with TRBJ2-7; no reliable D call. CDR1 is LGHDT and CDR2 is YNNKEL in the germline V gene (reference sequence). V lost 0 bases, J lost 10 bases, and 16 bases lay in between. The CDR3 consists of 14 residues. The CDR3, as DNA: TGTGCCAGCAGCCAAGATGTTGCCGAAGGACCTCAGTACGTC. This gives the protein CASSQDVAEGPQYV.

The V and J genes are TRBV18 and TRBJ1-4, with D unclear. V lost 3 bases to trimming and J lost 5 bases, with 16 bases between them. Germline CDR1 and CDR2: KGHSH and LQKENI. This CDR3 has 16 residues. CDR3 sequence reads: CASSPNIQRQNEKLFF. As DNA, the CDR3 is TGTGCCAGCTCACCTAATATACAGAGGCAAAATGAAAAACTGTTTTTT.

The chain joins TRBV7-2 to TRBJ1-1; a possible D gene is TRBD1 (5 bases). Trimming took off 3 bases at V and 4 bases at J, with 12 bases between the two ends. CDR3 length: 14 amino acids. Germline values: CDR1 SGHTA, CDR2 FQGNSA. The CDR3 protein is CASSFNRRGTEAFF. CDR3 coding DNA: TGTGCCAGCAGCTTTAACAGAAGGGGCACTGAAGCTTTCTTT.

V and J are TRBV5-1 and TRBJ2-7; D unresolved. CDR1 and CDR2 from the germline V gene are SGHRS and YFSETQ. V was pared by 4 bases and J by 2 bases, with 13 bases between. This CDR3 has 14 amino acids. The CDR3 spells CASSPYSGPYEQYF. DNA of the CDR3: TGCGCCAGCAGCCCCTACAGTGGCCCCTACGAGCAGTACTTC.

This clone was counted a single time. The chain joins TRBV12-3 or TRBV12-4 to TRBJ2-2; D call uncertain. Trimming stripped 6 bases from V and 6 bases from J, with 5 bases between. This CDR3 is built from 11 residues. CDR3 nucleotide sequence: TGTGCCAGCAGAGAGGCCGGGGAGCTGTTTTTT. Protein product: CASREAGELFF.

The gene calls are TRBV12-1 and TRBJ2-1. TRBV12-1 corresponds to a pseudogene. This CDR3 region has 17 residues. CDR3: CASSFPPPRSSYNEQFF. CDR3 nucleotide sequence: TGTGCCAGCAGCTTCCCCCCCCCGCGCAGCTCCTACAATGAGCAGTTCTTC.

The chain recombines TRBV7-9 with TRBJ2-2, with D perhaps assigned TRBD1 or TRBD2 (5 bases each). Trimming stripped 5 bases from V and 0 bases from J, with 16 bases between. The CDR3 extends over 17 amino acids. Per the germline V gene, CDR1 is SEHNR and CDR2 is FQNEAQ (reference sequence). The CDR3 sequence is CASSGRDGIANTGELFF. For the CDR3, the DNA is TGTGCCAGCAGCGGCCGGGACGGAATAGCGAACACCGGGGAGCTGTTTTTT.

V is TRBV6-5 and J is TRBJ2-1; D is possibly TRBD2 (5 bases). CDR1 is MNHEY, CDR2 SVGAGI, per germline. V was pared by 2 bases and J by 0 bases, with 8 bases between. CDR3 length equals 15 residues. The CDR3 region is CASSYGGSSYNEQFF. The CDR3 DNA follows: TGTGCCAGCAGTTACGGTGGGAGCTCCTACAATGAGCAGTTCTTC.

The chain recombines TRBV5-1 with TRBJ2-1; 9 positions agree with TRBD2. Per the germline V gene, CDR1 is SGHRS and CDR2 is YFSETQ. The CDR3 sequence is 16 residues long. V shed 0 bases, J shed 5 bases, and the junction held 6 bases outside the gene matches. The CDR3 coding sequence is TGCGCCAGCAGCTTGGGAGGGGGACTAGCTGACAATGAGCAGTTCTTC. This sequence encodes CASSLGGGLADNEQFF.

This clone was seen more than once but under ten times. The chain has TRBV7-3 and TRBJ1-1, with D hard to call. The V gene's germline CDR1 is SGHTA and CDR2 FQGTGA. The CDR3 is 13 residues long. The V gene lost 4 bases and the J gene lost 1 base, with 7 bases spanning the gap. The CDR3 loop reads CASSSTENTEAFF. The CDR3 bases are TGTGCCAGCAGCTCCACAGAGAACACTGAAGCTTTCTTT.

A single count supports this clone. V and J are TRBV5-6 and TRBJ1-1; D is perhaps TRBD1 (6 bases). The CDR3 consists of 14 residues. CDR1 and CDR2 from the germline V gene are SGHDT and YYEEEE. V was trimmed by 4 bases and J by 2 bases, leaving 12 bases between them. DNA for the CDR3: TGTGCCAGCAGCAGCGGACAGCTTAACACTGAAGCTTTCTTT. Its translation: CASSSGQLNTEAFF.

J is TRBJ2-3 and V is TRBV11-1; a possible D gene is TRBD2 (6 bases). The CDR3 covers 13 residues. CDR1 and CDR2 from the germline V gene are SGHAT and FQDESV (reference sequence). V lost 8 bases and J 0 bases, leaving 9 bases between the germline ends. The CDR3 nucleotides are TGTGCCAGCCGGGACTGGAGCACAGATACGCAGTATTTT. Amino acids: CASRDWSTDTQYF.

In regard to this clone: Other nucleotide sequences in the sample specify the same CDR3. The rearrangement joins TRBV6-5 to TRBJ2-7; D is uncertain. Germline CDR1 reads MNHEY; CDR2 reads SVGAGI. The V gene lost 0 bases and the J gene lost 7 bases, with 7 bases spanning the gap. The CDR3 runs to 12 residues. CDR3 loop: CASSYSGGEQYF. The DNA for the CDR3 is TGTGCCAGCAGTTACTCCGGTGGGGAGCAGTACTTC.